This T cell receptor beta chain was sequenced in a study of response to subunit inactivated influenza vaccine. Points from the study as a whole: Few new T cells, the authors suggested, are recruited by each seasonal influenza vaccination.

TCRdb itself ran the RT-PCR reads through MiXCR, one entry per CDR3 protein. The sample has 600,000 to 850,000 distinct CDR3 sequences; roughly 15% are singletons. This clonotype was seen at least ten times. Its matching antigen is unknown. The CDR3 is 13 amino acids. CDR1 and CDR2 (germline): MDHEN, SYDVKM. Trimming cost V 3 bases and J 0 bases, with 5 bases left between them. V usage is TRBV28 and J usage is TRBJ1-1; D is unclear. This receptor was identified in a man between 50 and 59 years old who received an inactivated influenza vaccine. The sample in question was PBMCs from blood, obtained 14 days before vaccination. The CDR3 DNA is TGTGCCAGCAGTTTTATGGTGAACACTGAAGCTTTCTTT. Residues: CASSFMVNTEAFF. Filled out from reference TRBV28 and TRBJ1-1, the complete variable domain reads DVKVTQSSRYLVKRTGEKVFLECVQDMDHENMFWYRQDPGLGLRLIYFSYDVKMKEKGDIPEGYSVSREKKERFSLILESASTNQTSMYLCASSFMVNTEAFFGQGTRLTVV.